Described below is a single T cell receptor beta chain sequence and its context. TCR beta CDR3 region amplification was performed from RNA transcripts. With the HTBI primer set, the TCR CDR3 went through a first round of RT-PCR. TCRdb reprocessed the multiplex PCR reads with MiXCR, giving one entry per CDR3 protein. In the table there are hundreds of thousands of distinct CDR3 sequences, roughly 16% of which are singletons. These data belong to a study of T cells in Graves' hyperthyroidism and ophthalmopathy. This TCR came from a woman aged 35 to 49 with Graves' ophthalmopathy. Source material: blood.

In DNA form, the CDR3 reads TGTGCCAGCAGTCGGGACAGGGGTTATGAAAAACTGTTTTTT. Translation gives CASSRDRGYEKLFF. The chain has TRBV12-3 or TRBV12-4 and TRBJ1-4; 10 positions match TRBD1. This CDR3 is 14 amino acids long. The V segment lost 5 bases and the J segment 6 bases; nucleotides outside the gene matches: 3.